This TCR beta chain was captured by sequencing in a study of control samples from healthy donors and cancer patients. The germline V gene has CDR1 SNHLY and CDR2 FYNNEI. Between the trimmed V and J ends, which lost 3 bases and 0 bases, there was a span of 6 bases. The CDR3 runs to 13 residues. Measured with immunoSEQ multiplex PCR; TCRdb has only the in-frame clones, and not every one. The data hold about 180,000 clones, with 85% to 95% observed a single time. The origin of this receptor is a young man in good health. The specimen was blood. This chain connects TRBV2 to TRBJ2-7; D not resolved. CDR3 DNA: TGTGCCAGCAGTGAGGGCCTCTCCTACGAGCAGTACTTC. Its translation is CASSEGLSYEQYF.